The clone carrying this T cell receptor (beta chain) was observed a handful of times. This sample was taken from a study of T-cell reconstitution after alpha-beta-depleted transplantation in children. V lost 4 bases, J lost 4 bases, and 13 bases lay in between. Germline assignment: CDR1 MNHEY and CDR2 SMNVEV (reference sequence). The CDR3 spans 14 residues. Unique molecular identifiers were used to barcode this TCRbeta library. TCRdb fed the PCR reads into MiXCR, producing one record per CDR3 protein. Of 350,000 to 450,000 distinct CDR3 sequences in the sample, about 14% were seen once. The sequenced sample was PBMCs, obtained from the stem cell graft. The chain uses TRBV27 and TRBJ2-5; D may be TRBD2 (6 bases). The source of this sequence is a human donor who donated a stem cell graft to a child with Fanconi anemia. The CDR3 DNA sequence: TGTGCCAGCAGTTCGGAGACTAGGGGAGAGACCCAGTACTTC. It yields the protein CASSSETRGETQYF.